A single sample is the source of the 31 T cell receptor beta chains below, sequenced in a study of T cells and copy number aberrations in small-cell lung cancer. The table came from immunoSEQ multiplex PCR; TCRdb's copy has only in-frame clones and leaves some out. The data contain roughly 250 clones, around 87% of them singletons. The sequenced sample was tumor tissue. These receptors all stem from a woman aged 70-85 years with small cell lung cancer.

The J gene is TRBJ1-4, the V gene TRBV11-2; tentative D call: TRBD1 (5 bases). Trimming removed 6 bases from V and 7 bases from J, with 15 bases in between. CDR1 and CDR2 from the germline V gene are SGHAT and FQNNGV. The CDR3 spans 14 residues. CDR3 sequence reads: CASSHGTSSEKLFF. CDR3 DNA: TGTGCCAGCAGTCACGGGACTTCTTCTGAAAAACTGTTTTTT.

The sample holds a few counts of this clone. Here the CDR3 reads CAISESGTGGFNQPQHF. The DNA of the CDR3 is TGTGCCATCAGTGAGTCGGGGACAGGGGGCTTCAATCAGCCCCAGCATTTT. The V call is TRBV10-3, the J call TRBJ1-5; TRBD1 agrees at 12 bases. Unmatched junction bases numbered 3, after V lost 0 bases and J lost 3 bases. Germline V CDR1 and CDR2: ENHRY, SYGVKD. The CDR3 is made up of 17 amino acids.

This chain joins TRBV5-5 and TRBJ2-3; 11 bases are shared with TRBD2. Germline V gene data show CDR1 as SGHKS and CDR2 as YYEKEE (reference sequence). V was pared by 4 bases and J by 1 base, with 14 bases of the junction left unmatched. The CDR3 is made up of 19 amino acids. CDR3 in amino acids: CASSPGPGLAEGRTDTQYF. In nucleotides, the CDR3 is TGTGCCAGCAGCCCCGGGCCGGGACTAGCGGAAGGACGCACAGATACGCAGTATTTT.

V gene TRBV19 combines with J gene TRBJ2-6; 10 positions match TRBD2. CDR1 and CDR2 from the germline V gene are LNHDA and SQIVND (reference sequence). V dropped 7 bases and J dropped 4; count of bases not matched to a gene: 7. The CDR3 consists of 16 residues. The CDR3 coding sequence is TGTGCCAGTAAGCTAGCGGGAGTTACGGGGGCCAACGTCCTGACTTTC. It translates to CASKLAGVTGANVLTF.

The chain links TRBV18 to TRBJ1-1; TRBD1 aligns across 7 bases. This CDR3 contains 14 residues. The ends lost 4 bases at V and 1 base at J; junction bases unmatched: 3. Germline assignment: CDR1 KGHSH and CDR2 LQKENI. The CDR3 spells CASSLDRANTEAFF. CDR3 sequence (DNA): TGTGCCAGCTCACTTGACAGGGCGAACACTGAAGCTTTCTTT.

V is TRBV7-2 and J is TRBJ2-5; TRBD2 matches 11 bases. From germline, CDR1 is SGHTA and CDR2 FQGNSA. V was clipped by 4 bases and J by 8 bases; unmatched bases: 6. There are 14 residues in the CDR3. DNA for the CDR3: TGTGCCAGCAGCTCCTTGACTAGCGGGGCAACCCAGTACTTC. It encodes CASSSLTSGATQYF.

This chain links TRBV30 with TRBJ2-1; a possible D gene is TRBD1 (5 bases). Trimming shortened V by 2 bases and J by 7 bases, and 12 bases separated the two germline ends. CDR1 is GTSNPN, CDR2 SVGIG, per germline (reference sequence). This CDR3 is 13 amino acids long. The CDR3 bases are TGTGCCTGGAGTTTCCAGCCAGGGAATGAGCAGTTCTTC. It translates to CAWSFQPGNEQFF.

The chain combines TRBV7-8 with TRBJ2-6, with TRBD1 identical over 9 bases. Germline CDR1 is SGHVS and CDR2 is FQNEAQ. V shed 5 bases, J shed 0 bases, and the junction held 11 bases outside the gene matches. The CDR3 length is 19 residues. CDR3 protein: CASSAVVPGQGSGANVLTF. The CDR3 nucleotides read TGTGCCAGCAGCGCCGTCGTCCCGGGACAGGGCTCTGGGGCCAACGTCCTGACTTTC.

The V gene is TRBV19, the J gene TRBJ2-7; TRBD1 matches 9 bases. V lost 6 bases and J lost 4; bases outside the gene matches: 7. The germline V gene has CDR1 LNHDA and CDR2 SQIVND (reference sequence). This CDR3 spans 14 amino acids. The CDR3 sequence is CASRPGQGGYEQYF. DNA of the CDR3: TGTGCCAGTAGACCGGGACAGGGCGGGTACGAGCAGTACTTC. The full variable domain, rest sourced from reference TRBV19 and TRBJ2-7, is DGGITQSPKYLFRKEGQNVTLSCEQNLNHDAMYWYRQDPGQGLRLIYYSQIVNDFQKGDIAEGYSVSREKKESFPLTVTSAQKNPTAFYLCASRPGQGGYEQYFGPGTRLTVT.

The chain links TRBV28 to TRBJ2-1; D perhaps matches TRBD1 (6 bases). Trimming shortened V by 6 bases and J by 7 bases, and 13 bases separated the two germline ends. Germline CDR1 MDHEN, CDR2 SYDVKM. The CDR3 spans 13 residues. In nucleotides, the CDR3 is TGTGCCAGCAGCCTCACAGGGTGGAATGAGCAGTTCTTC. It encodes CASSLTGWNEQFF. The full variable domain, in which reference TRBV28 and TRBJ2-1 provide the parts outside the CDR3, is DVKVTQSSRYLVKRTGEKVFLECVQDMDHENMFWYRQDPGLGLRLIYFSYDVKMKEKGDIPEGYSVSREKKERFSLILESASTNQTSMYLCASSLTGWNEQFFGPGTRLTVL.

In nucleotides, the CDR3 is TGTGCCATCAGTGATCCCCGGGGGGAAGTGGCGAACACCGGGGAGCTGTTTTTT. It codes for CAISDPRGEVANTGELFF. The rearrangement joins TRBV10-3 to TRBJ2-2; TRBD2 matches 7 bases. CDR3 length equals 18 residues. Trimming removed 3 bases from V and 0 bases from J; junction bases left unmatched: 10. Germline assignment: CDR1 ENHRY and CDR2 SYGVKD.

The chain uses TRBV9 and TRBJ2-7; D gene uncertain. V lost 3 bases and J 2 bases, leaving 15 bases between the germline ends. The length of the CDR3 is 15 residues. CDR1 and CDR2 from the germline V gene are SGDLS and YYNGEE. CDR3 in DNA: TGTGCCAGCAGCGCGGCGGCGGACGGTACCTACGAGCAGTACTTC. This codes for CASSAAADGTYEQYF.

The chain combines TRBV6-1 with TRBJ1-2; 8 nucleotides match TRBD1. CDR3 size: 14 residues. Germline V gives CDR1 MNHNS, CDR2 SASEGT. Germline trimming cut 4 bases from V and 5 bases from J; bases unmatched to any gene: 6. The CDR3 DNA sequence: TGTGCCAGCAGTGTCGGACAGGGTGAATATGGCTACACCTTC. Residues: CASSVGQGEYGYTF.

The chain has TRBV6-5 and TRBJ2-6; D is undetermined. Germline loops: CDR1 MNHEY, CDR2 SVGAGI. The CDR3 sequence is 15 residues long. V dropped 5 bases and J dropped 4 bases, with 12 bases sitting between them. This CDR3 reads CASSPEPWGANVLTF. CDR3 bases: TGTGCCAGCAGTCCTGAGCCGTGGGGGGCCAACGTCCTGACTTTC.

The rearrangement links TRBV18 to TRBJ1-4, with TRBD1 matching over 7 bases. From germline, CDR1 is KGHSH and CDR2 LQKENI. V lost 6 bases and J lost 5; bases outside the gene matches: 3. The CDR3 runs 13 residues. CDR3 sequence reads: CASSLGGNEKLFF. The CDR3 DNA follows: TGTGCCAGCTCTCTAGGGGGCAATGAAAAACTGTTTTTT. Drawing the rest from reference TRBV18 and TRBJ1-4, the complete variable domain is NAGVMQNPRHLVRRRGQEARLRCSPMKGHSHVYWYRQLPEEGLKFMVYLQKENIIDESGMPKERFSAEFPKEGPSILRIQQVVRGDSAAYFCASSLGGNEKLFFGSGTQLSVL.

Turning to this clone: This CDR3 is also generated by other DNA sequences in the sample. In DNA form, the CDR3 reads TGTGCCAGTAGTATGGCGGCTAGCGGGAAAGAAAGGGAGCAGTACTTC. It yields the protein CASSMAASGKEREQYF. The rearrangement uses TRBV19 and TRBJ2-7, with 9 bases identical to TRBD2. J gave up 7 bases and V 3 bases, and 13 bases lay outside the gene matches. Germline CDR1 is LNHDA and CDR2 is SQIVND (reference sequence). The CDR3 is made up of 16 amino acids.

The CDR3 bases are TGCAGCGGGACGGAACAGTCCGGGGACATTCAGTACTTC. Translation gives CSGTEQSGDIQYF. The genes are TRBV29-1 and TRBJ2-4; tentatively, D is TRBD2 (5 bases). CDR1 and CDR2 (germline): SQVTM, ANQGSEA. Between the trimmed V and J ends, which lost 7 bases and 8 bases, there was a span of 18 bases. The CDR3 length is 13 residues.

This rearrangement joins TRBV14 to TRBJ2-5; D is perhaps TRBD1 (5 bases). The CDR3 runs to 13 residues. The germline V gene encodes CDR1 SGHDN and CDR2 FVKESK. V lost 2 bases, J lost 7 bases, and 11 bases lay in between. CDR3 in amino acids: CASSQQAGWTQYF. CDR3 coding DNA: TGTGCCAGCAGCCAACAGGCAGGGTGGACCCAGTACTTC. The entire variable domain, with the rest obtained from reference TRBV14 and TRBJ2-5, is as follows: EAGVTQFPSHSVIEKGQTVTLRCDPISGHDNLYWYRRVMGKEIKFLLHFVKESKQDESGMPNNRFLAERTGGTYSTLKVQPAELEDSGVYFCASSQQAGWTQYFGPGTRLLVL.

The rearrangement uses TRBV6-5 and TRBJ1-2, with D maybe TRBD1 (5 bases). V lost 7 bases to trimming and J lost 1 base, with 10 bases between them. Germline V gives CDR1 MNHEY, CDR2 SVGAGI. CDR3 size: 13 residues. This CDR3 is CASTRDGNYGYTF. The DNA for the CDR3 is TGTGCCAGCACGAGGGACGGTAACTATGGCTACACCTTC.

The rearrangement links TRBV15 to TRBJ2-7; TRBD1 matches at 12 bases. CDR1 LNHNV and CDR2 YYDKDF come from the germline V gene (reference sequence). The CDR3 is 20 residues long. J gave up 3 bases and V 0 bases, and 15 bases lay outside the gene matches. The CDR3 bases are TGTGCCACCAGCAGAGAACCGGGGACAGGGGGCAGCGGGAGCCTCTACGAGCAGTACTTC. It encodes CATSREPGTGGSGSLYEQYF.

Here the CDR3 reads CATSREGGTGELFF. The CDR3 nucleotides are TGTGCCACCAGCAGAGAGGGTGGCACCGGGGAGCTGTTTTTT. The rearrangement links TRBV15 to TRBJ2-2, with D hard to call. Germline CDR1 is LNHNV and CDR2 is YYDKDF (reference sequence). CDR3 length: 14 residues. V gave up 0 bases and J gave up 4 bases, with 6 bases separating them. The full variable domain, with the rest looked up from reference TRBV15 and TRBJ2-2, is DAMVIQNPRYQVTQFGKPVTLSCSQTLNHNVMYWYQQKSSQAPKLLFHYYDKDFNNEADTPDNFQSRRPNTSFCFLDIRSPGLGDTAMYLCATSREGGTGELFFGEGSRLTVL.

This chain links TRBV28 with TRBJ2-5, with unresolved D. The CDR3 is made up of 13 amino acids. CDR1 is MDHEN and CDR2 is SYDVKM in the germline V gene. Trimming stripped 7 bases from V and 6 bases from J, with 15 bases between. CDR3 sequence (DNA): TGTGCCAGCACTCACCGGAGTTCGAAGACCCAGTACTTC. Its translation: CASTHRSSKTQYF. Supplemented by reference TRBV28 and TRBJ2-5, the full variable domain reads DVKVTQSSRYLVKRTGEKVFLECVQDMDHENMFWYRQDPGLGLRLIYFSYDVKMKEKGDIPEGYSVSREKKERFSLILESASTNQTSMYLCASTHRSSKTQYFGPGTRLLVL.

Only a few counts were recorded for this clone. Other nucleotide sequences from this sample produce the same CDR3. The rearrangement links TRBV5-1 to TRBJ2-3, with 10 bases that match TRBD2. Germline V gene lookup returns CDR1 SGHRS and CDR2 YFSETQ. This CDR3 has 18 residues. V dropped 4 bases and J dropped 4; count of bases not matched to a gene: 15. The CDR3 coding sequence is TGCGCCAGCAGCCGGGGGGATAGCGGGAGGAATTTGGCAGATACGCAGTATTTT. As protein: CASSRGDSGRNLADTQYF.

This clone has more than one count but fewer than ten. The J gene is TRBJ2-5, the V gene TRBV7-6; 7 bases are shared with TRBD2. The germline V gene encodes CDR1 SGHVS and CDR2 FNYEAQ. The CDR3 runs 17 residues. The ends lost 1 base at V and 2 bases at J; junction bases unmatched: 10. The CDR3 loop reads CASSLGEGVSGQETQYF. As DNA, the CDR3 is TGTGCCAGCAGCTTAGGGGAGGGTGTGTCTGGGCAAGAGACCCAGTACTTC.

CDR3 region: CAWNRQGLDGYTF. The CDR3 nucleotides read TGTGCCTGGAATCGACAGGGGCTGGATGGCTACACCTTC. The chain is built from TRBV30 and TRBJ1-2; 8 bases agree with TRBD1. The trim removed 4 bases at V and 6 bases at J, leaving 7 bases unmatched. Germline V gene sequence: CDR1 GTSNPN, CDR2 SVGIG (reference sequence). This CDR3 has 13 residues. The whole variable domain, remainder taken from reference TRBV30 and TRBJ1-2, is SQTIHQWPATLVQPVGSPLSLECTVEGTSNPNLYWYRQAAGRGLQLLFYSVGIGQISSEVPQNLSASRPQDRQFILSSKKLLLSDSGFYLCAWNRQGLDGYTFGSGTRLTVV.

The genes are TRBV27 and TRBJ2-5; D remains unclear. The CDR3 extends over 15 amino acids. V was cut by 6 bases and J by 0 bases, with 14 bases left in between. CDR1 and CDR2 from the germline V gene are MNHEY and SMNVEV (reference sequence). In nucleotides, the CDR3 is TGTGCCAGCAGCCTGAGGCTACACCACCAAGAGACCCAGTACTTC. It yields the protein CASSLRLHHQETQYF.

A single count supports this clone. The J gene is TRBJ1-2, the V gene TRBV7-9, with D tentatively TRBD1 (5 bases). The V and J ends lost 4 bases and 4 bases respectively, with 13 bases between them. The CDR3 covers 14 residues. CDR1 SEHNR and CDR2 FQNEAQ come from the germline V gene (reference sequence). The CDR3 here is CASSSSGTVYGYTF. The CDR3 coding sequence is TGTGCCAGCAGCTCCTCCGGGACGGTCTATGGCTACACCTTC.

The chain couples TRBV19 to TRBJ1-5; weak D call: TRBD1 (6 bases). Trimming left V 3 bases short and J 7 bases short, with 10 bases between. CDR3 length equals 13 residues. From germline, CDR1 is LNHDA and CDR2 SQIVND (reference sequence). CDR3 nucleotide sequence: TGTGCCAGTAGTATGGGACATAGGCAGCCCCAGCATTTT. Encoded protein: CASSMGHRQPQHF.

This chain uses TRBV6-1 with TRBJ1-1; the D gene is possibly TRBD1 (6 bases). The CDR3 is 18 amino acids. Germline CDR1 is MNHNS and CDR2 is SASEGT. Trimming removed 4 bases at V and 1 base at J, with 22 bases between. The CDR3 nucleotides read TGTGCCAGCAGTGCCCTCTCGGTCGGGGGCGAGTGGAACACTGAAGCTTTCTTT. Encoded protein: CASSALSVGGEWNTEAFF.

In nucleotides, the CDR3 is TGTGCCAGCAGTTTGGGGGGGACCTCCTACGAGCAGTACTTC. Translating it yields CASSLGGTSYEQYF. The chain joins TRBV27 to TRBJ2-7; TRBD2 matches 7 bases. Per the germline V gene, CDR1 is MNHEY and CDR2 is SMNVEV (reference sequence). The CDR3 totals 14 residues. With V trimmed by 3 bases and J by 0 bases, 2 bases remained unmatched.

This chain's CDR3 is CAWSVQLYGYTF. The DNA for the CDR3 is TGTGCCTGGAGTGTACAACTCTATGGCTACACCTTC. The chain links TRBV30 to TRBJ1-2; the D is unclear. V lost 0 bases and J 4 bases, leaving 6 bases between the germline ends. The CDR3 loop spans 12 amino acids. Germline V gene sequence: CDR1 GTSNPN, CDR2 SVGIG (reference sequence).